This entry describes one T cell receptor (beta chain). Here immunoSEQ multiplex PCR was the method, and the copy in TCRdb shows in-frame clones only, minus some. The sample holds about 480,000 clones, more than 65% seen once. The data originate from a study of shared clonotypes between healthy human individuals. The CDR3 is 12 residues long. V dropped 1 base and J dropped 5 bases, with 6 bases sitting between them. From germline, CDR1 is SGHAT and CDR2 FQNNGV. The chain joins TRBV11-2 to TRBJ2-7; D is unclear. The TCR originated in a woman aged 40 to 50 in good health. Some clones in this sample may be carry-over from other donors' samples. Sequencing was performed on PBMCs. The CDR3 is CASSLVVHEQYF. The CDR3 coding sequence is TGTGCCAGCAGCTTAGTGGTCCACGAGCAGTACTTC.